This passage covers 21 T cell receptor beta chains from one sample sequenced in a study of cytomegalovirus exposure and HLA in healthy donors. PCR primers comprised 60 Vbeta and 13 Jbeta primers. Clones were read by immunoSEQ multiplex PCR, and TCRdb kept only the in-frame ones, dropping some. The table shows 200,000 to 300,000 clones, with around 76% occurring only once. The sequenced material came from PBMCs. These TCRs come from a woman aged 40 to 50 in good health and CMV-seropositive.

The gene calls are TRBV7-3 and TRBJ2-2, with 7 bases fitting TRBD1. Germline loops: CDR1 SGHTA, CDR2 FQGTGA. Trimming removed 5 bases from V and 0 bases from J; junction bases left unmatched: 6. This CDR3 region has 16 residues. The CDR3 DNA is TGTGCCAGCAGCCTGCGGACAGGAGCGAACACCGGGGAGCTGTTTTTT. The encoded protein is CASSLRTGANTGELFF.

The CDR3, as DNA: TGTGCCAGCAGCGCGGCGGCCCTCTATGGCTACACCTTC. Protein: CASSAAALYGYTF. This chain uses TRBV9 with TRBJ1-2; D gene ambiguous. Germline CDR1 is SGDLS and CDR2 is YYNGEE. V gave up 3 bases and J gave up 4 bases, with 10 bases separating them. The CDR3 length is 13 residues. The full variable domain, in which reference TRBV9 and TRBJ1-2 provide the parts outside the CDR3, is DSGVTQTPKHLITATGQRVTLRCSPRSGDLSVYWYQQSLDQGLQFLIQYYNGEERAKGNILERFSAQQFPDLHSELNLSSLELGDSALYFCASSAAALYGYTFGSGTRLTVV.

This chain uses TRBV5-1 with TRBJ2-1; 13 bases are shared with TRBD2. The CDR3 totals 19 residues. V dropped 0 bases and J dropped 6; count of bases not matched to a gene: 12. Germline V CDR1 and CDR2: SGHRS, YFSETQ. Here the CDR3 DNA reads TGCGCCAGCAGCTTGGATGGGACTAGCGGGATCCGAGGAGGCAATGAGCAGTTCTTC. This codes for CASSLDGTSGIRGGNEQFF.

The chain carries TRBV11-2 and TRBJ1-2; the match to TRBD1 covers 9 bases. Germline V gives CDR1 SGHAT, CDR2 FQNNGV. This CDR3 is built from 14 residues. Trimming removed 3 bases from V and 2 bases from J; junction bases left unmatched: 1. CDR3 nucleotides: TGTGCCAGCAGCTTTGGGACAGGGAACTATGGCTACACCTTC. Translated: CASSFGTGNYGYTF.

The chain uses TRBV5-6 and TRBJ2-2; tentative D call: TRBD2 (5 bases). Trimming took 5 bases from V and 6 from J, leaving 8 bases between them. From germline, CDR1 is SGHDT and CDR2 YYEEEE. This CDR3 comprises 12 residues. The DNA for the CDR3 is TGTGCCAGCAGTCGAGGGCCCGGGGAGCTGTTTTTT. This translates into CASSRGPGELFF.

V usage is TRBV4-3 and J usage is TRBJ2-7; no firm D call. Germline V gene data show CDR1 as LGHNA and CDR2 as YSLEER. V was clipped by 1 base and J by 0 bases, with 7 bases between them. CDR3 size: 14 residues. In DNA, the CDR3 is TGCGCCAGCAGCCAAGGACAAACCTCCTACGAGCAGTACTTC. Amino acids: CASSQGQTSYEQYF.

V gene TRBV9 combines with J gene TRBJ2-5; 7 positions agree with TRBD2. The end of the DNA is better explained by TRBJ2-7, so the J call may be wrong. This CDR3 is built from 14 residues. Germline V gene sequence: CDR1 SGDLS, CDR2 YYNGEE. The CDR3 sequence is CASSRGGANYEQYF. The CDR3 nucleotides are TGTGCCAGCAGCCGGGGAGGGGCGAACTACGAGCAGTACTTC.

This CDR3 is CASSTERGNQPQHF. CDR3 nucleotides: TGTGCCAGCAGCACCGAACGGGGCAATCAGCCCCAGCATTTT. The V gene is TRBV7-2, the J gene TRBJ1-5; unclear D gene. The CDR3 is 14 residues long. V gave up 5 bases and J gave up 2 bases, with 10 bases separating them. Per the germline V gene, CDR1 is SGHTA and CDR2 is FQGNSA. Full variable domain (outside the CDR3, taken from reference TRBV7-2 and TRBJ1-5): GAGVSQSPSNKVTEKGKDVELRCDPISGHTALYWYRQSLGQGLEFLIYFQGNSAPDKSGLPSDRFSAERTGGSVSTLTIQRTQQEDSAVYLCASSTERGNQPQHFGDGTRLSIL.

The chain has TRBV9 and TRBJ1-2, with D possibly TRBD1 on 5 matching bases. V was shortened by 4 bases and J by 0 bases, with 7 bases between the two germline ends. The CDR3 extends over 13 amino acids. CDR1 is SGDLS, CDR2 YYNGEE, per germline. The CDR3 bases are TGTGCCAGCAGCCCGACAGCTAACTATGGCTACACCTTC. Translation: CASSPTANYGYTF.

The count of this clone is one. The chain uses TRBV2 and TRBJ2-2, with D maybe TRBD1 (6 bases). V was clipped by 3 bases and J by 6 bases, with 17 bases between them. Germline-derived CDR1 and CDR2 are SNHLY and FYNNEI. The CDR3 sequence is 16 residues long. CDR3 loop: CASSEIVTGTAGELFF. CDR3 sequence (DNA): TGTGCCAGCAGTGAGATAGTAACAGGGACGGCCGGGGAGCTGTTTTTT.

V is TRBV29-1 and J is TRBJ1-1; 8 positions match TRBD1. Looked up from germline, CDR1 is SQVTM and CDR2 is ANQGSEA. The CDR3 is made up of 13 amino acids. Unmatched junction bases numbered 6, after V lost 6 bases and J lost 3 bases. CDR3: CSVEIQGDTEAFF. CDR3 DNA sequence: TGCAGCGTGGAAATACAGGGGGACACTGAAGCTTTCTTT.

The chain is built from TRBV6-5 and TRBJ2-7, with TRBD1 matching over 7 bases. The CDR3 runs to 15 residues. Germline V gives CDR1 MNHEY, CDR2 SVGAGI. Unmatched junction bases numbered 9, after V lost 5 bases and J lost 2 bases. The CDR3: CASSKTGTVTYEQYF. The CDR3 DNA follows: TGTGCCAGCAGTAAAACCGGGACAGTAACCTACGAGCAGTACTTC.

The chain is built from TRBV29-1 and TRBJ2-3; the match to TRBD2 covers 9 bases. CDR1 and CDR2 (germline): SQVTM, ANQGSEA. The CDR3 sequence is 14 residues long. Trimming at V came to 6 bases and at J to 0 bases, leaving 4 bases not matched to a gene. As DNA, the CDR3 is TGCAGCGTGGCGACTAGCGGAAGCACAGATACGCAGTATTTT. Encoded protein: CSVATSGSTDTQYF.

The CDR3 is CASSPPTGRTNTEAFF. The DNA for the CDR3 is TGTGCCAGCTCACCACCGACAGGGAGAACGAACACTGAAGCTTTCTTT. The genes are TRBV18 and TRBJ1-1; 7 nucleotides line up with TRBD1. CDR3 length: 16 residues. Germline V gene sequence: CDR1 KGHSH, CDR2 LQKENI. Unmatched junction bases numbered 5, after V lost 0 bases and J lost 1 base. Full variable domain (rest looked up from reference TRBV18 and TRBJ1-1): NAGVMQNPRHLVRRRGQEARLRCSPMKGHSHVYWYRQLPEEGLKFMVYLQKENIIDESGMPKERFSAEFPKEGPSILRIQQVVRGDSAAYFCASSPPTGRTNTEAFFGQGTRLTVV.

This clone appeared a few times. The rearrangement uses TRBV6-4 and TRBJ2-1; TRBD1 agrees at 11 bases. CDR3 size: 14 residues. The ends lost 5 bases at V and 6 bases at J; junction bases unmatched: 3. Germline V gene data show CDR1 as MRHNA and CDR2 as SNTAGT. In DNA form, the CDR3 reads TGTGCCAGCAGTCCCGGGACAGGGGGCAATGAGCAGTTCTTC. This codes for CASSPGTGGNEQFF.

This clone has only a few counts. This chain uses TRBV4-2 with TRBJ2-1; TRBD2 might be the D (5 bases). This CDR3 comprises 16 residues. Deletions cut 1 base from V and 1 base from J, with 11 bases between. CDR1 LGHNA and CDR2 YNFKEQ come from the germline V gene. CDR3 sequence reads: CASSQVTSGSYNEQFF. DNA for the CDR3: TGTGCCAGCAGCCAAGTCACTAGTGGGTCCTACAATGAGCAGTTCTTC.

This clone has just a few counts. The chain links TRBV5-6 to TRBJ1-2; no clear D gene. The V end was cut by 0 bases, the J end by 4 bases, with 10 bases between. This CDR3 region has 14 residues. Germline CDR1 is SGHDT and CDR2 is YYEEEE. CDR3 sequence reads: CASSLAGSPYGYTF. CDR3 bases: TGTGCCAGCAGCTTGGCGGGGAGTCCCTATGGCTACACCTTC.

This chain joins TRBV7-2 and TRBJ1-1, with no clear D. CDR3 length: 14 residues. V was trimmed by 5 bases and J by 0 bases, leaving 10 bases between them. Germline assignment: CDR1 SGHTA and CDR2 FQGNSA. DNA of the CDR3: TGTGCCAGCAGCAGAAACAACATGAACACTGAAGCTTTCTTT. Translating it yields CASSRNNMNTEAFF.

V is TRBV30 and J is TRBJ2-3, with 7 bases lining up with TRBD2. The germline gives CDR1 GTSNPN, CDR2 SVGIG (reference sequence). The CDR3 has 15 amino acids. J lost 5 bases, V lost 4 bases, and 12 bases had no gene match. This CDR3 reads CAWKSWGGVGDTQYF. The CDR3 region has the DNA TGTGCCTGGAAAAGCTGGGGAGGGGTGGGAGATACGCAGTATTTT.

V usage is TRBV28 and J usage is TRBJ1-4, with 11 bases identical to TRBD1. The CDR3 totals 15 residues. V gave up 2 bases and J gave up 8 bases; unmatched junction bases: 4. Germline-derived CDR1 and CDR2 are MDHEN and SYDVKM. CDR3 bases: TGTGCCAGCAGTTTACTGGGACAGGGGGAGGAAAAACTGTTTTTT. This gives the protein CASSLLGQGEEKLFF.

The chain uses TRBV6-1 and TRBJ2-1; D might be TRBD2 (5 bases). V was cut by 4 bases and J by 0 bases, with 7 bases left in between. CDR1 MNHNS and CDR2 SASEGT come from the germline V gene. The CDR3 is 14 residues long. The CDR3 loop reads CASSGGLSYNEQFF. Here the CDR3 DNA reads TGTGCCAGCAGTGGAGGACTCTCCTACAATGAGCAGTTCTTC.